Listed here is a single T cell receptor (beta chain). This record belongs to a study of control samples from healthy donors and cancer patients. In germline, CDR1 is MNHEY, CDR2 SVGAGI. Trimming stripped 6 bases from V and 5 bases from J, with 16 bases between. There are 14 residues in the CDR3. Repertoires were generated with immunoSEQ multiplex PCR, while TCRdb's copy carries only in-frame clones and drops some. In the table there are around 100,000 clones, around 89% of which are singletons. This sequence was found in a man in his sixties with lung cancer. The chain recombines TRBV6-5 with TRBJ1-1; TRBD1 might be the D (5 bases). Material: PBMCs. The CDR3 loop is CASRAQGGRTEAFF. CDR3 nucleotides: TGTGCCAGCAGGGCGCAGGGAGGGAGAACTGAAGCTTTCTTT.